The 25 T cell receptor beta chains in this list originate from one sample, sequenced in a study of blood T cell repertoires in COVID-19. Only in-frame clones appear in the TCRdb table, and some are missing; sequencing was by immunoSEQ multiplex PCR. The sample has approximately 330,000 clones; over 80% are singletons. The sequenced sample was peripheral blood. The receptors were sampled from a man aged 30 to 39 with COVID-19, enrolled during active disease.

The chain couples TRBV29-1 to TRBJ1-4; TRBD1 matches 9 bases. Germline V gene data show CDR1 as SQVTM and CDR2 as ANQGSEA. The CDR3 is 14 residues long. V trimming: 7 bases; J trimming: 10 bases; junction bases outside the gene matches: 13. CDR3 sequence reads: CSATEQGALGKLFF. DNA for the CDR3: TGCAGCGCCACCGAACAGGGGGCGTTAGGAAAACTGTTTTTT.

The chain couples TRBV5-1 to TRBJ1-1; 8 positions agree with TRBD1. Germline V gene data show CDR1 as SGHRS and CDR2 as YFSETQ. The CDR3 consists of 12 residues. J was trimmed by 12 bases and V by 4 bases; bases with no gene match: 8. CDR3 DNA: TGCGCCAGCAGCCGGGACAGGACCACGACTTTCTTT. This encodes CASSRDRTTTFF.

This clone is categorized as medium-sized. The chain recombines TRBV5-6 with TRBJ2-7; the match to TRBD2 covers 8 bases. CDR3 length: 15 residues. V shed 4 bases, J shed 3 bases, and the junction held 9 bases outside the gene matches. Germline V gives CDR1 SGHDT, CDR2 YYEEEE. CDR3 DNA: TGTGCCAGCAGCCCGGCGGGACTAGGAGGCTACGAGCAGTACTTC. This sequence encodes CASSPAGLGGYEQYF. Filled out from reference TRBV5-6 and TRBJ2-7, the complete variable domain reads DAGVTQSPTHLIKTRGQQVTLRCSPKSGHDTVSWYQQALGQGPQFIFQYYEEEERQRGNFPDRFSGHQFPNYSSELNVNALLLGDSALYLCASSPAGLGGYEQYFGPGTRLTVT.

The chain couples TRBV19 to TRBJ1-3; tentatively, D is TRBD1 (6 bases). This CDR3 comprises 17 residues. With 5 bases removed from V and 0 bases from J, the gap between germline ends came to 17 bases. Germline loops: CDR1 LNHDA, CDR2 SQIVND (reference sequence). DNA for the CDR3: TGTGCCAGTAGTCCGAGGACAGAGTACTACTCTGGAAACACCATATATTTT. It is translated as CASSPRTEYYSGNTIYF.

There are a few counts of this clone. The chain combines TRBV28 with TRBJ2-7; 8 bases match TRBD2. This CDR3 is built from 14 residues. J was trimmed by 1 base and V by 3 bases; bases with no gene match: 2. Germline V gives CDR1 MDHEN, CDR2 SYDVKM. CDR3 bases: TGTGCCAGCAGTTTCTCTAGCGGGTCCTACGAGCAGTACTTC. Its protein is CASSFSSGSYEQYF.

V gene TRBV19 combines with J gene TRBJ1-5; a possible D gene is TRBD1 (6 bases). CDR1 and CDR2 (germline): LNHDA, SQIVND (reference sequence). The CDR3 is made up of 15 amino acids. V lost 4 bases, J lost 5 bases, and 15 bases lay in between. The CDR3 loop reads CASSRTGTWDQPQHF. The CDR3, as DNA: TGTGCCAGTAGTAGAACCGGGACATGGGATCAGCCCCAGCATTTT. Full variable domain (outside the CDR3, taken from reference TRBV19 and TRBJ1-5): DGGITQSPKYLFRKEGQNVTLSCEQNLNHDAMYWYRQDPGQGLRLIYYSQIVNDFQKGDIAEGYSVSREKKESFPLTVTSAQKNPTAFYLCASSRTGTWDQPQHFGDGTRLSIL.

DNA of the CDR3: TGCGCCAGCAGCGGCGACAGGTTTACCTACGAGCAGTACTTC. Its protein is CASSGDRFTYEQYF. This chain links TRBV5-1 with TRBJ2-7; TRBD1 is a possible D gene (6 bases). This CDR3 contains 14 residues. Trimming pared 4 bases from V and 2 bases from J, leaving 13 bases between. Germline V lookup: CDR1 SGHRS, CDR2 YFSETQ. Full variable domain (remainder filled in from reference TRBV5-1 and TRBJ2-7): KAGVTQTPRYLIKTRGQQVTLSCSPISGHRSVSWYQQTPGQGLQFLFEYFSETQRNKGNFPGRFSGRQFSNSRSEMNVSTLELGDSALYLCASSGDRFTYEQYFGPGTRLTVT.

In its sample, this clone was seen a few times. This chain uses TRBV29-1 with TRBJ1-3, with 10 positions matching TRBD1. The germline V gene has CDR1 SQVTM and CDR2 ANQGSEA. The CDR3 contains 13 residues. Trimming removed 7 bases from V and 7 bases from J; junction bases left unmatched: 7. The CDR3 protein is CSAPGQGSNTIYF. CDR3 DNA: TGCAGCGCTCCGGGACAGGGGAGCAACACCATATATTTT.

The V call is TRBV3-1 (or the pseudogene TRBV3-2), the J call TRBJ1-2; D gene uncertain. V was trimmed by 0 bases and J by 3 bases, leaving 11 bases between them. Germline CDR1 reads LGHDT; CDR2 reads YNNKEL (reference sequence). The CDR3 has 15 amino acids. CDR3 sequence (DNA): TGTGCCAGCAGCCAAGATGGGGAGGCAGACTATGGCTACACCTTC. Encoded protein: CASSQDGEADYGYTF.

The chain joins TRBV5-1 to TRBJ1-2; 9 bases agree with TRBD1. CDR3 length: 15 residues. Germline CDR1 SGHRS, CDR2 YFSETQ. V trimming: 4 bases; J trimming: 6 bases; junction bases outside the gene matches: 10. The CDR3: CASSQAGTGSDGYTF. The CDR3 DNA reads TGCGCCAGCAGCCAAGCCGGGACAGGGAGCGATGGCTACACCTTC.

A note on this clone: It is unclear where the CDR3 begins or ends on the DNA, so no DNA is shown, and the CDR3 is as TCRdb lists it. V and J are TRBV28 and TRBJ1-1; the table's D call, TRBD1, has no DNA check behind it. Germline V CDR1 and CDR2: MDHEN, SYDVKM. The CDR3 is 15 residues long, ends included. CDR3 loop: CASSLFFGSNTEAFF.

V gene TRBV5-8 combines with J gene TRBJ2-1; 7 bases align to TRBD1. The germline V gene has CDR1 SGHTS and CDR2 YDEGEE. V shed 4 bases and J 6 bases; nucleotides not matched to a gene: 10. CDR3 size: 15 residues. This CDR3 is CASSLGQVPANEQFF. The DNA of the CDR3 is TGTGCCAGCAGCCTTGGACAGGTGCCTGCCAATGAGCAGTTCTTC.

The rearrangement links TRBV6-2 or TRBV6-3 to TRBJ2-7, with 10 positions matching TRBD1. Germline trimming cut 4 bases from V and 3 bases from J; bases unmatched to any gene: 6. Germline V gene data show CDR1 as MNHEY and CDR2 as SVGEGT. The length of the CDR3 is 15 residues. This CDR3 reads CASSFGQGGYYEQYF. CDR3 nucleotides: TGTGCCAGCAGTTTCGGACAGGGGGGATACTACGAGCAGTACTTC.

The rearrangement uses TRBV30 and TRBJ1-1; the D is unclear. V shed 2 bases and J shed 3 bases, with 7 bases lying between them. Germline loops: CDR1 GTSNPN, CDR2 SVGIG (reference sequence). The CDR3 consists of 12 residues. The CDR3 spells CAWSTTYTEAFF. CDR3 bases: TGTGCCTGGAGTACAACATACACTGAAGCTTTCTTT.

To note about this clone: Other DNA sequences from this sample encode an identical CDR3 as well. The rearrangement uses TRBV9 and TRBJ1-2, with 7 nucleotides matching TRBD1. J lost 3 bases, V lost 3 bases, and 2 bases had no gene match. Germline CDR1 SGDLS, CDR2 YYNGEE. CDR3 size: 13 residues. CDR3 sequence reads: CASSAGQDYGYTF. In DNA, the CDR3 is TGTGCCAGCAGCGCAGGACAGGACTATGGCTACACCTTC.

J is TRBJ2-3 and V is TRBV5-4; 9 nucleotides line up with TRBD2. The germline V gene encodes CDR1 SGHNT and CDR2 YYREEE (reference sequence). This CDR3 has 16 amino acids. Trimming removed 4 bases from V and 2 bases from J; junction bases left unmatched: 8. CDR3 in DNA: TGTGCCAGCAGCCCCGGGACTAGCTCAAACACAGATACGCAGTATTTT. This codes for CASSPGTSSNTDTQYF.

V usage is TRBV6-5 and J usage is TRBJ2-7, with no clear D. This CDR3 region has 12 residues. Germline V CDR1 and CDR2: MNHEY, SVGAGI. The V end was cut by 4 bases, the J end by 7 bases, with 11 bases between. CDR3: CASSSVSREQYF. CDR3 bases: TGTGCCAGCAGTTCCGTCTCCAGGGAGCAGTACTTC.

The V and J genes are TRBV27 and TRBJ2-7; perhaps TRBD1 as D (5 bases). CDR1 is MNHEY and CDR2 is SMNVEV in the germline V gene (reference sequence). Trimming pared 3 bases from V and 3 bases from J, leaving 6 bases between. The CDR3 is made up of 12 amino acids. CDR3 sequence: CASSFDSYEQYF. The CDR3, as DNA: TGTGCCAGCAGTTTCGACAGCTACGAGCAGTACTTC.

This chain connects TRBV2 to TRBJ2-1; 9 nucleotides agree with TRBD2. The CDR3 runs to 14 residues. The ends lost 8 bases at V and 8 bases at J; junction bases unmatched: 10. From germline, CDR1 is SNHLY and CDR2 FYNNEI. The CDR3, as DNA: TGTGCCAGCGCGGGGACTAGCTCCTTCGATGAGCAGTTCTTC. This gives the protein CASAGTSSFDEQFF.

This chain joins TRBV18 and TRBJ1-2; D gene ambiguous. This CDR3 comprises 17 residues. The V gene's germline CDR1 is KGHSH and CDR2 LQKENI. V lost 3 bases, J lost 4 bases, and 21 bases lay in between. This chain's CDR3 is CASSPRQAAGSGYGYTF. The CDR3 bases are TGTGCCAGCTCACCCAGGCAGGCAGCCGGTTCTGGCTATGGCTACACCTTC.

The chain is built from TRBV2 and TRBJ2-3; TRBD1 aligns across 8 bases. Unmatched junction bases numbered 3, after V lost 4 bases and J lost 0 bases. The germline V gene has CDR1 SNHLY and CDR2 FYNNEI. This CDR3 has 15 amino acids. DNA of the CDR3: TGTGCCAGCAGTGTTGACAGGGGAAGCACAGATACGCAGTATTTT. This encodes CASSVDRGSTDTQYF.

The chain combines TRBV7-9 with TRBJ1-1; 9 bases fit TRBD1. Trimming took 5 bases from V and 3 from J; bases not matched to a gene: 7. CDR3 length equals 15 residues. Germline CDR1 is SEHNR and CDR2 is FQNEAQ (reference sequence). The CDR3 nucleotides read TGTGCCAGCAGCCCTAGGGACAGGGATGACACTGAAGCTTTCTTT. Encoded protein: CASSPRDRDDTEAFF.

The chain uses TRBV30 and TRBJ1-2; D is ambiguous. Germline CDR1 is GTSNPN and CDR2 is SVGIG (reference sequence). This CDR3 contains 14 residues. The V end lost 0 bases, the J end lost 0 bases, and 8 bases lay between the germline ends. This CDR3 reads CAWSVRRANYGYTF. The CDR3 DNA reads TGTGCCTGGAGTGTACGCCGAGCTAACTATGGCTACACCTTC.

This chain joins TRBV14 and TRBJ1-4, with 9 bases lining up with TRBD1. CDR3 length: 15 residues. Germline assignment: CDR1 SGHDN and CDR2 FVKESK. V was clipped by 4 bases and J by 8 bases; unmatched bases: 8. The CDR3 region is CASSPRTGVGEKLFF. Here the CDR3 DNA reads TGTGCCAGCAGCCCGCGGACAGGGGTCGGAGAAAAACTGTTTTTT.

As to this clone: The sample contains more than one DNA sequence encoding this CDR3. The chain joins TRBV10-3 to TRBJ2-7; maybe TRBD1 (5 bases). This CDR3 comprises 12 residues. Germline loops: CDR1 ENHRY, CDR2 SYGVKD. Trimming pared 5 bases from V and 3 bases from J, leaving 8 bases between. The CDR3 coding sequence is TGTGCCATCAGTACCGACAGCTACGAGCAGTACTTC. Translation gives CAISTDSYEQYF.